Below, 15 T cell receptor beta chains from the same sample are listed, as sequenced in a study of T-cell memory formation after mild COVID-19. MiXCR was run by TCRdb on the 5' RACE reads, yielding one entry per CDR3 protein. Of approximately 300,000 distinct CDR3 sequences in the sample, roughly 21% were seen once. The sequenced material came from PBMCs or a T cell subset sorted from them (not recorded which). These receptors were collected from a man between 18 and 35 years old who had mild COVID-19 (a few samples of this study predate the infection). Cell type and time point are not known.

The chain links TRBV25-1 to TRBJ1-6; D remains unclear. Trimming removed 8 bases from V and 9 bases from J, with 11 bases in between. CDR3 length: 12 amino acids. The germline V gene has CDR1 MGHDK and CDR2 SYGVNS. The CDR3, as DNA: TGTGCCAGCGGAGGGATGGGTTCACCCCTCCACTTT. This sequence encodes CASGGMGSPLHF. Complete variable domain (other parts from reference TRBV25-1 and TRBJ1-6): EADIYQTPRYLVIGTGKKITLECSQTMGHDKMYWYQQDPGMELHLIHYSYGVNSTEKGDLSSESTVSRIRTEHFPLTLESARPSHTSQYLCASGGMGSPLHFGNGTRLTVT.

This clonotype was observed a handful of times. This chain uses TRBV20-1 with TRBJ1-2; D is uncertain. The CDR3 is made up of 14 amino acids. CDR1 and CDR2 (germline): DFQATT, SNEGSKA (reference sequence). V lost 0 bases to trimming and J lost 5 bases, with 13 bases between them. CDR3 sequence: CSARDLNSRYGYTF. CDR3 in DNA: TGCAGTGCTAGAGATCTGAACAGCCGATATGGCTACACCTTC.

This clonotype has only a few counts. This chain connects TRBV6-2 or TRBV6-3 to TRBJ2-3; 8 bases match TRBD1. Germline V gives CDR1 MNHEY, CDR2 SVGEGT. V lost 0 bases to trimming and J lost 0 bases; unmatched junction nucleotides: 2. This CDR3 has 16 amino acids. CDR3 sequence: CASSYSTGGSTDTQYF. In DNA form, the CDR3 reads TGTGCCAGCAGTTACTCAACAGGGGGTAGCACAGATACGCAGTATTTT.

J is TRBJ1-5 and V is TRBV7-2; D gene ambiguous. V lost 2 bases, J lost 5 bases, and 10 bases lay in between. The CDR3 has 14 amino acids. Germline V gene lookup returns CDR1 SGHTA and CDR2 FQGNSA. The chain's CDR3 is CASSLTSIDQPQHF. In DNA form, the CDR3 reads TGTGCCAGCAGCTTAACCTCGATAGATCAGCCCCAGCATTTT.

This clonotype was seen only a few times. V usage is TRBV28 and J usage is TRBJ2-3; D is ambiguous. Germline CDR1 MDHEN, CDR2 SYDVKM. This CDR3 contains 15 residues. Trimming took 5 bases from V and 3 from J, leaving 15 bases between them. Here the CDR3 reads CASSKVGTITDTQYF. In nucleotides, the CDR3 is TGTGCCAGCAGTAAGGTGGGAACAATAACAGATACGCAGTATTTT.

V and J are TRBV6-5 and TRBJ2-3, with 9 bases identical to TRBD1. The CDR3 loop spans 14 amino acids. Trimming removed 11 bases from V and 4 bases from J; junction bases left unmatched: 10. Germline V gene data show CDR1 as MNHEY and CDR2 as SVGAGI. CDR3 sequence (DNA): TGTGCCGACGCGCCGGGACAGGGCGCAGATACGCAGTATTTT. This sequence encodes CADAPGQGADTQYF.

The chain couples TRBV19 to TRBJ2-7, with a possible D match to TRBD2 (6 bases). Trimming removed 1 base at V and 3 bases at J, with 16 bases between. The CDR3 loop spans 16 amino acids. Germline CDR1 is LNHDA and CDR2 is SQIVND (reference sequence). The CDR3: CASSIVGTSVGYEQYF. DNA for the CDR3: TGTGCCAGTAGTATAGTAGGGACTTCCGTTGGCTACGAGCAGTACTTC.

This rearrangement joins TRBV4-2 to TRBJ1-6; perhaps TRBD1 as D (5 bases). This CDR3 is 16 amino acids long. Germline V gene lookup returns CDR1 LGHNA and CDR2 YNFKEQ. Trimming shortened V by 3 bases and J by 10 bases, and 19 bases separated the two germline ends. The CDR3, as DNA: TGTGCCAGCAGCCAGAACGCAGGGCGCGGTGGGTCACCCCTCCACTTT. Translation gives CASSQNAGRGGSPLHF.

This clonotype was picked up a small number of times. This chain connects TRBV7-2 to TRBJ1-3, with a possible D match to TRBD1 (5 bases). Germline CDR1 reads SGHTA; CDR2 reads FQGNSA. The V gene lost 5 bases and the J gene lost 12 bases, with 14 bases spanning the gap. CDR3 length equals 12 residues. The CDR3 nucleotides are TGTGCCAGCAGCCCCTCGGGGGGAGTCATATATTTT. Translation gives CASSPSGGVIYF.

In its sample, this clonotype was seen a few times. The chain joins TRBV27 to TRBJ1-5; D call uncertain. Germline assignment: CDR1 MNHEY and CDR2 SMNVEV (reference sequence). CDR3 size: 15 residues. V dropped 2 bases and J dropped 5 bases, with 13 bases sitting between them. Here the CDR3 DNA reads TGTGCCAGCAGTTTACGATATCGTGGAGATCAGCCCCAGCATTTT. Translated: CASSLRYRGDQPQHF.

CDR3 DNA sequence: TGTGCCAGCAGGCACCCGACAGGGGGAGGGAGGTACACTGAAGCTTTCTTT. It translates to CASRHPTGGGRYTEAFF. This rearrangement joins TRBV6-1 to TRBJ1-1, with TRBD1 matching 9 bases. Per the germline V gene, CDR1 is MNHNS and CDR2 is SASEGT. This CDR3 has 17 amino acids. Germline trimming cut 6 bases from V and 3 bases from J; bases unmatched to any gene: 14.

The chain uses TRBV27 and TRBJ1-5; a weak D match, TRBD1 (6 bases). CDR3 length: 16 residues. Trimming left V 6 bases short and J 4 bases short, with 19 bases between. Germline V gene lookup returns CDR1 MNHEY and CDR2 SMNVEV (reference sequence). The CDR3 sequence: CASSVSLTGLNQPQHF. In DNA form, the CDR3 reads TGTGCCAGCAGCGTCTCATTAACAGGGTTGAATCAGCCCCAGCATTTT.

The rearrangement uses TRBV18 and TRBJ1-1, with D possibly being TRBD1 (5 bases). Per germline, CDR1 KGHSH and CDR2 LQKENI. Trimming took off 0 bases at V and 5 bases at J, with 13 bases between the two ends. CDR3 size: 15 residues. DNA for the CDR3: TGTGCCAGCTCACCACCAACCAGGGCACCTACTGAAGCTTTCTTT. It translates to CASSPPTRAPTEAFF.

This chain's CDR3 is CASSLDMGGANVLTF. The CDR3 DNA follows: TGTGCCAGCAGCTTGGACATGGGGGGGGCCAACGTCCTGACTTTC. This chain joins TRBV5-5 and TRBJ2-6; D is ambiguous. Trimming pared 0 bases from V and 4 bases from J, leaving 8 bases between. The CDR3 spans 15 residues. From germline, CDR1 is SGHKS and CDR2 YYEKEE (reference sequence).

V and J are TRBV15 and TRBJ1-5; D uncertain. This CDR3 spans 15 amino acids. V was shortened by 2 bases and J by 2 bases, with 10 bases between the two germline ends. CDR1 and CDR2 from the germline V gene are LNHNV and YYDKDF (reference sequence). The CDR3 is CATSRSGYGNQPQHF. In DNA, the CDR3 is TGTGCCACCAGCAGATCCGGATATGGCAATCAGCCCCAGCATTTT.